This entry lists 14 T cell receptor beta chains sequenced from one sample in a study of blood T cell repertoires in COVID-19 (dated by TCRdb to about 2020). The library came from the immunoSEQ multiplex PCR assay. TCRdb retrieved this table from immuneACCESS and kept in-frame rearrangements only. Not all clones are present; in checked studies, unresolved V genes account for under half, and no reason is known for the remainder. The table for this sample lists some 29,000 clones; almost 85% of them were counted only once. The ten most abundant clones make up about 9.3% of the sample. Sequencing used peripheral blood. The source of these receptors is a man of 80 years or more with active COVID-19.

The V and J genes are TRBV5-1 and TRBJ1-3, with D uncertain. Trimming left V 0 bases short and J 3 bases short, with 10 bases between. CDR3 length equals 15 residues. Germline V gives CDR1 SGHRS, CDR2 YFSETQ. CDR3 residues: CASSLDSSLGNTIYF. The CDR3 coding sequence is TGCGCCAGCAGCTTGGACAGTTCTCTTGGAAACACCATATATTTT.

The chain couples TRBV5-5 to TRBJ1-5, with D possibly matching TRBD1 (5 bases). V lost 6 bases to trimming and J lost 4 bases, with 8 bases between them. The CDR3 spans 12 residues. The V gene's germline CDR1 is SGHKS and CDR2 YYEKEE (reference sequence). The chain's CDR3 is CASTDRNQPQHF. CDR3 DNA sequence: TGTGCCAGCACCGACAGAAATCAGCCCCAGCATTTT.

The chain combines TRBV3-1 (or the pseudogene TRBV3-2) with TRBJ1-1; no firm D call. From germline, CDR1 is LGHDT and CDR2 YNNKEL (reference sequence). The CDR3 has 14 residues. V gave up 1 base and J gave up 4 bases, with 10 bases separating them. CDR3 in DNA: TGTGCCAGCAGCCAAGCCGCGGGTAGCACTGAAGCTTTCTTT. The encoded protein is CASSQAAGSTEAFF.

The chain recombines TRBV2 with TRBJ2-3; 11 nucleotides line up with TRBD1. The V gene's germline CDR1 is SNHLY and CDR2 FYNNEI. This CDR3 has 14 residues. V shed 8 bases and J 1 base; nucleotides not matched to a gene: 2. The CDR3 spells CASQGQGGTDTQYF. As DNA, the CDR3 is TGTGCCAGCCAGGGACAGGGGGGCACAGATACGCAGTATTTT.

This clone was observed a single time. J is TRBJ1-1 and V is TRBV3-1 (or the pseudogene TRBV3-2); TRBD1 matches 7 bases. The junction had 8 bases not matched to a gene; V was cut back by 8 bases and J by 5 bases. This CDR3 is built from 13 residues. CDR1 is LGHDT, CDR2 YNNKEL, per germline (reference sequence). The CDR3 region has the DNA TGTGCCAGCCGTTACAGGGGAAGGACTGAAGCTTTCTTT. It specifies CASRYRGRTEAFF.

The chain is built from TRBV5-1 and TRBJ2-1, with D possibly matching TRBD2 (6 bases). Trimming pared 4 bases from V and 7 bases from J, leaving 15 bases between. The CDR3 is 14 residues long. The V gene's germline CDR1 is SGHRS and CDR2 YFSETQ. The CDR3 sequence: CASSRTGGGNEQFF. The CDR3 bases are TGCGCCAGCAGCAGGACCGGGGGTGGGAATGAGCAGTTCTTC. The complete variable domain, with remaining parts taken from reference TRBV5-1 and TRBJ2-1, reads KAGVTQTPRYLIKTRGQQVTLSCSPISGHRSVSWYQQTPGQGLQFLFEYFSETQRNKGNFPGRFSGRQFSNSRSEMNVSTLELGDSALYLCASSRTGGGNEQFFGPGTRLTVL.

V and J are TRBV15 and TRBJ2-3; D possibly corresponds to TRBD1 (5 bases). V lost 1 base to trimming and J lost 0 bases, with 14 bases between them. Germline values: CDR1 LNHNV, CDR2 YYDKDF (reference sequence). This CDR3 comprises 17 residues. The CDR3 sequence is CATSRGGASISTDTQYF. DNA of the CDR3: TGTGCCACCAGCAGAGGGGGCGCATCCATTAGCACAGATACGCAGTATTTT. The entire variable domain, with the rest obtained from reference TRBV15 and TRBJ2-3, is as follows: DAMVIQNPRYQVTQFGKPVTLSCSQTLNHNVMYWYQQKSSQAPKLLFHYYDKDFNNEADTPDNFQSRRPNTSFCFLDIRSPGLGDTAMYLCATSRGGASISTDTQYFGPGTRLTVL.

This clone appeared a single time. This chain links TRBV28 with TRBJ2-1; 10 bases are shared with TRBD2. CDR1 is MDHEN, CDR2 SYDVKM, per germline. The CDR3 has 16 residues. Unmatched junction bases numbered 9, after V lost 3 bases and J lost 7 bases. CDR3 nucleotides: TGTGCCAGCAGTTTGTTGCGGGGACTAGCGACGAATGAGCAGTTCTTC. Its translation is CASSLLRGLATNEQFF.

V and J are TRBV9 and TRBJ2-3; maybe TRBD1 (5 bases). Germline values: CDR1 SGDLS, CDR2 YYNGEE. V lost 0 bases to trimming and J lost 4 bases, with 9 bases between them. CDR3 size: 14 residues. The CDR3 is CASSVVGAPDTQYF. In nucleotides, the CDR3 is TGTGCCAGCAGCGTAGTTGGGGCCCCAGATACGCAGTATTTT.

J is TRBJ1-6 and V is TRBV5-6; D call uncertain. The CDR3 extends over 17 amino acids. Germline loops: CDR1 SGHDT, CDR2 YYEEEE. V lost 2 bases to trimming and J lost 4 bases, with 16 bases between them. CDR3 nucleotide sequence: TGTGCCAGCAGCTTCGGTGGTATTTCGAGGTATAATTCACCCCTCCACTTT. Its translation: CASSFGGISRYNSPLHF.

The J gene is TRBJ2-2, the V gene TRBV5-1; 12 nucleotides line up with TRBD2. CDR3 length equals 15 residues. The V and J ends lost 5 bases and 6 bases, in that order; junction bases with no gene match: 5. CDR1 and CDR2 (germline): SGHRS, YFSETQ. This chain's CDR3 is CASRSTSGGSGELFF. CDR3 DNA sequence: TGCGCCAGCAGATCGACTAGCGGGGGATCCGGGGAGCTGTTTTTT.

The chain couples TRBV12-3 or TRBV12-4 to TRBJ1-1; D possibly corresponds to TRBD1 (6 bases). The V end was cut by 7 bases, the J end by 5 bases, with 14 bases between. This CDR3 region has 13 residues. CDR3 loop: CASTEPGVTEAFF. The CDR3 nucleotides are TGTGCCAGCACCGAACCAGGGGTTACTGAAGCTTTCTTT.

This chain links TRBV2 with TRBJ1-5; no definite D call. This CDR3 is built from 12 residues. Germline CDR1 and CDR2: SNHLY and FYNNEI. Between the trimmed V and J ends, which lost 3 bases and 6 bases, there was a span of 6 bases. The CDR3 nucleotides are TGTGCCAGCAGTGACTCGGTTCAGCCCCAGCATTTT. It is translated as CASSDSVQPQHF. The full variable domain, its missing parts supplied by reference TRBV2 and TRBJ1-5, is EPEVTQTPSHQVTQMGQEVILRCVPISNHLYFYWYRQILGQKVEFLVSFYNNEISEKSEIFDDQFSVERPDGSNFTLKIRSTKLEDSAMYFCASSDSVQPQHFGDGTRLSIL.

The rearrangement joins TRBV5-1 to TRBJ2-5, with D tentatively TRBD2 (6 bases). The CDR3 runs 15 residues. Germline V gene sequence: CDR1 SGHRS, CDR2 YFSETQ. V was pared by 4 bases and J by 2 bases, with 15 bases between. The CDR3 DNA reads as TGCGCCAGCAGCGCATTTCTAGCGCAACAAGAGACCCAGTACTTC. As protein: CASSAFLAQQETQYF.